The rows below give T cell receptor beta chains drawn from one sample of a study of blood T cell repertoires in COVID-19. Sequencing used immunoSEQ multiplex PCR; TCRdb keeps in-frame clones, though not all of them. The sample shows almost 80,000 clones, around 80% of them seen only once. The sample was peripheral blood. These receptors came from a woman in her 70s with acute or convalescent COVID-19. Each CDR3 is given with its conserved first and last residue. The D gene is left open where the match is weak. Only part of the rows carry a size: once, few, many, or a class if the clone is expanded.

few,TRBV5-1,NA,TRBJ1-2,TGCGCCAGCAGCTATACGAGTAGAGGATCTTACTATGGCTACACCTTC,CASSYTSRGSYYGYTF
NA,TRBV5-1,TRBD2,TRBJ2-1,TGCGCCAGCAGCTTGCTAGCGGGAGATAGGAATGAGCAGTTCTTC,CASSLLAGDRNEQFF
NA,TRBV24-1,TRBD1,TRBJ2-2,TGTGCCACCAGTGATTTGACAGGGGGCACCGGGGAGCTGTTTTTT,CATSDLTGGTGELFF
few,TRBV29-1,TRBD2,TRBJ2-5,TGCAGCGTATGGCGGGAGGGGGGGACCCAGTACTTC,CSVWREGGTQYF
few,TRBV5-1,NA,TRBJ2-2,TGCGCCAGCAGCTTGGTGAGGACTACTAACACCGGGGAGCTGTTTTTT,CASSLVRTTNTGELFF
NA,TRBV19,NA,TRBJ2-7,TGTGCCAGTAGGGATGTGCGGGGAGCGGTCTACGAGCAGTACTTC,CASRDVRGAVYEQYF
NA,TRBV5-6,NA,TRBJ2-7,TGTGCCAGCAGACGCGCATCTCGGGATCCCCACGAGCAGTACTTC,CASRRASRDPHEQYF
once,TRBV5-1,TRBD2,TRBJ2-3,TGCGCCAGCAGCTTAACTAGCGGGGGGGACGGAGATACGCAGTATTTT,CASSLTSGGDGDTQYF
NA,TRBV20-1,NA,TRBJ1-1,TGCAGTGCTAGTTCGGGGGGCTCCTACACTGAAGCTTTCTTT,CSASSGGSYTEAFF
NA,TRBV15,NA,TRBJ2-2,TGTGCCACCAGCAACAGGGTGAACACCGGGGAGCTGTTTTTT,CATSNRVNTGELFF
few,TRBV5-1,NA,TRBJ2-1,TGCGCCAGCAGTCCGGGACACCTGAGCTCCTACAATGAGCAGTTCTTC,CASSPGHLSSYNEQFF
NA,TRBV5-1,NA,TRBJ1-1,TGCGCCAGCAGCCTGGGACCGCAAACCGCGGACACTGAAGCTTTCTTT,CASSLGPQTADTEAFF
NA,TRBV6-6,NA,TRBJ1-2,TGTGCCAGCAGTTACTCCGCAGGGGACTATGGCTACACCTTC,CASSYSAGDYGYTF
NA,TRBV10-3,NA,TRBJ2-7,TGTGCCATCAGGTCAGGCTATGAAAACTCCTACGAGCAGTACTTC,CAIRSGYENSYEQYF
NA,TRBV7-7,NA,TRBJ2-3,TGTGCCAGCAGCTTGGGGGGGCCCACAGATACGCAGTATTTT,CASSLGGPTDTQYF
NA,TRBV5-5,NA,TRBJ2-3,TGTGCCAGCAGCATCCAGGGGTCCCCCTTCACAGATACGCAGTATTTT,CASSIQGSPFTDTQYF
NA,TRBV5-1,NA,TRBJ2-3,TGCGCCAGCAGCTTACAGGGTTTGAGCACAGATACGCAGTATTTT,CASSLQGLSTDTQYF
NA,TRBV27,NA,TRBJ2-3,TGTGCCAGCAGTTTATACCAGGGCGGCCTCAGAGGCACAGATACGCAGTATTTT,CASSLYQGGLRGTDTQYF
NA,TRBV6-1,NA,TRBJ1-6,TGTGCCAGCAGTGAGCGCATCTTGAGTTCACCCCTCCACTTT,CASSERILSSPLHF
NA,TRBV6-5,TRBD1,TRBJ2-2,TGTGCCAGCAGTCTCGGGACAGCGAACACCGGGGAGCTGTTTTTT,CASSLGTANTGELFF
NA,TRBV3-1/TRBV3-2,TRBD1,TRBJ1-1,TGTGCCAGCAGCCAACTAGGACAGGGGTACACTGAAGCTTTCTTT,CASSQLGQGYTEAFF
NA,TRBV19,NA,TRBJ2-7,TGTGCCAGTAGTATAGGCGGATCCGCCTCAGTGCAGTACTTC,CASSIGGSASVQYF
NA,TRBV19,NA,TRBJ1-6,TGTGCCAGTAAAATCCAGGATAGCTCCTATAATTCACCCCTCCACTTT,CASKIQDSSYNSPLHF
NA,TRBV5-6,TRBD2,TRBJ2-1,TGTGCCAGCAGCTTTGGAGCGGGAGGGCTGGATGAGCAGTTCTTC,CASSFGAGGLDEQFF
NA,TRBV12-3/TRBV12-4,NA,TRBJ1-1,TGTGCCAGCAGCTGGGGGGGGTACACTGAAGCTTTCTTT,CASSWGGYTEAFF
few,TRBV9,TRBD1,TRBJ1-2,TGTGCCAGCAGCCCGGGACAGGGGGCGTTCAATGGCTACACCTTC,CASSPGQGAFNGYTF
once,TRBV19,NA,TRBJ2-2,TGTGCCAGTAATTCGGGAAGGACGGGGGAGCTGTTTTTT,CASNSGRTGELFF